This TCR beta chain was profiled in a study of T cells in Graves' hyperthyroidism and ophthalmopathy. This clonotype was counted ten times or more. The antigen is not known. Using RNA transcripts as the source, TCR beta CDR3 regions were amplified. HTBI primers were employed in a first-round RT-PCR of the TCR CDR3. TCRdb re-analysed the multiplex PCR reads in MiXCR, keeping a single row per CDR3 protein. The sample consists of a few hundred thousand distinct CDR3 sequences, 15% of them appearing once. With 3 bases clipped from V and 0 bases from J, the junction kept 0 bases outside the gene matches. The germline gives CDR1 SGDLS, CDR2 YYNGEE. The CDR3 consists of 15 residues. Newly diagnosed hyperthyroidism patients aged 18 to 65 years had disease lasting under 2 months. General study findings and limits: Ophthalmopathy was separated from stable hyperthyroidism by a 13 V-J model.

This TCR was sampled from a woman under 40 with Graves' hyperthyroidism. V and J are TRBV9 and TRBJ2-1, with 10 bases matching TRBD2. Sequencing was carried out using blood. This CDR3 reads CASSASGGSYNEQFF. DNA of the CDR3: TGTGCCAGCAGCGCTAGCGGGGGCTCCTACAATGAGCAGTTCTTC.